Reported below is one T cell receptor beta chain. The sample belongs to a study of shared T cell receptors in the human thymus. This CDR3 contains 16 residues. V shed 1 base and J shed 7 bases, with 14 bases lying between them. Germline CDR1 SGHVS, CDR2 FNYEAQ. TCRdb's copy holds only in-frame clones and misses some; the assay was immunoSEQ multiplex PCR. The data contain approximately 760,000 clones, 75% to 90% of them singletons. The same data also contributed to another study, on human thymus T cells. This second study says: The thymus tissue came from resections taken during corrective heart surgery.

The sample taken for sequencing was thymocytes. The V and J genes are TRBV7-6 and TRBJ1-6; no definite D call. The source is a girl under two years old with a congenital heart defect. Here the CDR3 DNA reads TGTGCCAGCAGCTTAGGAGGTCAGTCCGGGAATTCACCCCTCCACTTT. Amino acid sequence: CASSLGGQSGNSPLHF.